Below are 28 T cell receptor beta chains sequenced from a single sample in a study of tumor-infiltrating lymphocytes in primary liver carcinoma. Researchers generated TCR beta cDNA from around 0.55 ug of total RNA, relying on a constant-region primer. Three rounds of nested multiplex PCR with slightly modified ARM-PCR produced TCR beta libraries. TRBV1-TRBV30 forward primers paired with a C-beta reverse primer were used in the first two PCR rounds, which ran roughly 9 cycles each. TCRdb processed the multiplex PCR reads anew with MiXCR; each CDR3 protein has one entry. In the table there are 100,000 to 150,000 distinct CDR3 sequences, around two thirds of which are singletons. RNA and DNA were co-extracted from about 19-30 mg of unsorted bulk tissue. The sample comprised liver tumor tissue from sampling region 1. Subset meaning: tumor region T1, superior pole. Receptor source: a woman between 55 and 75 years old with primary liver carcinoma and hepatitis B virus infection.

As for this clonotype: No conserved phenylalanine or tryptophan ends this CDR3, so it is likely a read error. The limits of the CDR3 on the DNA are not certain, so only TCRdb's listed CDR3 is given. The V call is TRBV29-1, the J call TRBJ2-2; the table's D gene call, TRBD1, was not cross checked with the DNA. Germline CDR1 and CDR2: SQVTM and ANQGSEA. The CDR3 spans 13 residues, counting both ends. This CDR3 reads CSVTGHSGGELSL.

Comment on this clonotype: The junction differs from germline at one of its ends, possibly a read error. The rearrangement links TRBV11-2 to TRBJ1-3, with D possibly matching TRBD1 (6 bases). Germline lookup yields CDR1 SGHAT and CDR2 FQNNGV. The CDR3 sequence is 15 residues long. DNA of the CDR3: TGTGCCAGCAGCCTGGAGGGGGACTCTGGAAACACCATGTATTTT. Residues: CASSLEGDSGNTMYF.

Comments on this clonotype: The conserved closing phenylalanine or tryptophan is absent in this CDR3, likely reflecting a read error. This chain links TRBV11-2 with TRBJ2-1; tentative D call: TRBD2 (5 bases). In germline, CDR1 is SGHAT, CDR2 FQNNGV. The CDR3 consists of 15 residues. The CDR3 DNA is TGTACCAGCAGCTTAGAGAGCGGTAGTGTGAGTGAGCAGTTCCTC. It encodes CTSSLESGSVSEQFL.

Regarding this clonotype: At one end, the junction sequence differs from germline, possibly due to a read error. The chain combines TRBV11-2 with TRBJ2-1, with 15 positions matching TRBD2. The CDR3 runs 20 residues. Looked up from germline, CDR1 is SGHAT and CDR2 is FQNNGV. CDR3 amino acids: CVSSSRTSGRGGSSYNEQFF. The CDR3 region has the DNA TGTGTCAGCAGCTCACGGACTAGCGGGAGGGGGGGGAGCTCCTACAATGAGCAGTTCTTC. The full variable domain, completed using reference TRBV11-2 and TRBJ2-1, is EAGVAQSPRYKIIEKRQSVAFWCNPISGHATLYWYQQILGQGPKLLIQFQNNGVVDDSQLPKDRFSAERLKGVDSTLKIQPAKLEDSAVYLCVSSSRTSGRGGSSYNEQFFGPGTRLTVL.

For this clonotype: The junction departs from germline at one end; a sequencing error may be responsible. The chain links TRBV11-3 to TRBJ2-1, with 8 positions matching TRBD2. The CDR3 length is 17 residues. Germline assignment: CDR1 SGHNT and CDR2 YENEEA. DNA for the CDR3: TGTGCTAGCAGCTTAGGTCGGGGGGGGTGGGGTATCGATGAGCAGTTCTTC. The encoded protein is CASSLGRGGWGIDEQFF.

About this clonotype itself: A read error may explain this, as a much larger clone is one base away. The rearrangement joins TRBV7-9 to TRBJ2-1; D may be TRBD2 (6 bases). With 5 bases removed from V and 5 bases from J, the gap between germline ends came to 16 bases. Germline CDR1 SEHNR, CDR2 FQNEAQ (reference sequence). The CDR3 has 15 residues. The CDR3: CASSPAGLPHNEQFF. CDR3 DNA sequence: TGTGCCAGCAGCCCCGCGGGACTGCCTCACAATGAGCAGTTCTTC.

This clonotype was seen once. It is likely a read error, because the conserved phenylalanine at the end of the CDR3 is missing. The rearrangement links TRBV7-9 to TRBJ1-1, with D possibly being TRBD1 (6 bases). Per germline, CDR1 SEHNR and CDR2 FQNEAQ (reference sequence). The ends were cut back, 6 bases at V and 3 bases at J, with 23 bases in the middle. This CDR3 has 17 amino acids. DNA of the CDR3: TGTGCCAGCAGTCGCGTTTGTGCGGGGGCCATGGACACTGAAGCTTTCCTT. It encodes CASSRVCAGAMDTEAFL.

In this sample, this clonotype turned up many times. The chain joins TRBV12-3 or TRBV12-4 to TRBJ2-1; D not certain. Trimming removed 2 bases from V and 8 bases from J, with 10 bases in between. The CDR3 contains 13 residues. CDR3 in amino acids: CASSLKWSDEQFF. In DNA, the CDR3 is TGTGCCAGCAGTTTAAAGTGGAGCGATGAGCAGTTCTTC.

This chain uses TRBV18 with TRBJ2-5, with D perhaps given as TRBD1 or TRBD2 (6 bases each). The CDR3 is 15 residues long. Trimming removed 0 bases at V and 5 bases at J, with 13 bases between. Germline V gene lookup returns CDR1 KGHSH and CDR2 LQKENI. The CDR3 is CASSPPSQGRETQYF. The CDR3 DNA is TGTGCCAGCTCACCACCGTCGCAGGGGAGGGAGACCCAGTACTTC.

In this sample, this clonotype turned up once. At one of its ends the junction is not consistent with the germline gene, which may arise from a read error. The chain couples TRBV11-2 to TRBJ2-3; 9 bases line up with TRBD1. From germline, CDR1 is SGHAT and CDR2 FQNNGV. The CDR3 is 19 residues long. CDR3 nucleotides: TGTGCCGGCAGCCCCGACAGGGGGGGATATAGCGGCCGCACAGATACGCAGTATTTT. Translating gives CAGSPDRGGYSGRTDTQYF.

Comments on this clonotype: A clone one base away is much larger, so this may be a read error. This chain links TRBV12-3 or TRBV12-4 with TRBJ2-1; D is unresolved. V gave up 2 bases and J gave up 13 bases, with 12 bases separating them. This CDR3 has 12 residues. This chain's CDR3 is CASSLWQRPQFF. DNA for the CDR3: TGTGCCAGCAGTTTATGGCAGAGACCCCAGTTCTTC.

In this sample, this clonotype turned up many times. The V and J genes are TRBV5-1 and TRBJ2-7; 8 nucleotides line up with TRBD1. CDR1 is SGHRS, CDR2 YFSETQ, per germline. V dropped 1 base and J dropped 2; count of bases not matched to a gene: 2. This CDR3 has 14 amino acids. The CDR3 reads CASSLTGGTYEQYF. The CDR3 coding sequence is TGCGCCAGCAGCTTGACAGGGGGTACCTACGAGCAGTACTTC.

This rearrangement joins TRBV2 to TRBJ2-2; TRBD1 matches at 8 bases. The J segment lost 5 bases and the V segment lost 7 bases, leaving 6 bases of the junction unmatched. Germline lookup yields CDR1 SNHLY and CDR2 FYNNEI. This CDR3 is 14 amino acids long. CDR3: CASKGQGGTGELFF. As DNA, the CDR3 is TGTGCCAGCAAAGGACAGGGAGGAACCGGGGAGCTGTTTTTT.

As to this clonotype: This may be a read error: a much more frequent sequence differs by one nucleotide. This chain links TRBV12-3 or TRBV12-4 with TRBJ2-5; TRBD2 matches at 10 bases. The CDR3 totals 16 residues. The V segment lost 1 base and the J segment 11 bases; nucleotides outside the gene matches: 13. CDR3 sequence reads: CASSLGISAGGREQYF. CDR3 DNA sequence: TGTGCCAGCAGTTTAGGCATCTCAGCGGGAGGGAGGGAGCAGTACTTC.

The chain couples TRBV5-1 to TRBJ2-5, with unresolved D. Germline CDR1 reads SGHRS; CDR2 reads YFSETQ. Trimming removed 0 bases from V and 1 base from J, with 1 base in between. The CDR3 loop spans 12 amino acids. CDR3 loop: CASSLGQETQYF. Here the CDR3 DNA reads TGCGCCAGCAGCTTGGGCCAAGAGACCCAGTACTTC.

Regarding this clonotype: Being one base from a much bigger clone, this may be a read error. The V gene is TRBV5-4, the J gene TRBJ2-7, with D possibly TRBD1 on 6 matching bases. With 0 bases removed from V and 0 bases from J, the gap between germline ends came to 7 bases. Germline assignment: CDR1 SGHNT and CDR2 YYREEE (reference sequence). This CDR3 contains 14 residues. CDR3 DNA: TGTGCCAGCAGCTTGGCAGGGGACTCCTACGAGCAGTACTTC. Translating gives CASSLAGDSYEQYF.

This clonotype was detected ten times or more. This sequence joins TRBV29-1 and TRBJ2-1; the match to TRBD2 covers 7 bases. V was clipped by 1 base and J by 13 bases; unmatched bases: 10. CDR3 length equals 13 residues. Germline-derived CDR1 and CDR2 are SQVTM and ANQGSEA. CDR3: CSVEADRDYFQFF. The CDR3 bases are TGCAGCGTTGAAGCCGACCGGGACTATTTTCAGTTCTTC.

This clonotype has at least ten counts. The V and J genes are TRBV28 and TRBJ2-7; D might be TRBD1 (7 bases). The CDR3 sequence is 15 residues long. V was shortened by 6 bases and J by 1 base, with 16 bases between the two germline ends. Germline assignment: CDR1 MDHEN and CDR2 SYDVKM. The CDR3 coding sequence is TGTGCCAGCAGCCGCCCGCGGGACAGATCCTACGAGCAGTACTTC. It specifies CASSRPRDRSYEQYF.

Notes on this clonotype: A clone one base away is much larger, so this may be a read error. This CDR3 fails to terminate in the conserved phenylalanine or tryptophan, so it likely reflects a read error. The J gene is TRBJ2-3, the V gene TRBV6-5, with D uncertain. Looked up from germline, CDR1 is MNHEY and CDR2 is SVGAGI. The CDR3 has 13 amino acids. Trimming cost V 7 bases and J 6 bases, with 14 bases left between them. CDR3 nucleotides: TGTGCCAGCAAGAGGCGGCCTCAGGATACGCAGTATTAT. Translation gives CASKRRPQDTQYY.

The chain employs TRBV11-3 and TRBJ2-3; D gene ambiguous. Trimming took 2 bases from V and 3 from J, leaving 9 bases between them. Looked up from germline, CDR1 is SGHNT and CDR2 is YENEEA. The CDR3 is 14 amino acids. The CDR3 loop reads CASSLPAGTDTQYF. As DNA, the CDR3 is TGTGCCAGCAGCTTACCGGCAGGTACAGATACGCAGTATTTT. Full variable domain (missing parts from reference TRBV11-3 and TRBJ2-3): EAGVVQSPRYKIIEKKQPVAFWCNPISGHNTLYWYLQNLGQGPELLIRYENEEAVDDSQLPKDRFSAERLKGVDSTLKIQPAELGDSAVYLCASSLPAGTDTQYFGPGTRLTVL.

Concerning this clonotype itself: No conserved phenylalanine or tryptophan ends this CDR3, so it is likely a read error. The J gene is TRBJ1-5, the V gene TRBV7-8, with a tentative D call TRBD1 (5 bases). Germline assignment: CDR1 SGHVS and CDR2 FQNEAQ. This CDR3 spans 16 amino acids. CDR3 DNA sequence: TGTGCCAGCAGCTCGTTGGCGGGGACGAGCAATCAGTCCCAGCATTCT. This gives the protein CASSSLAGTSNQSQHS.

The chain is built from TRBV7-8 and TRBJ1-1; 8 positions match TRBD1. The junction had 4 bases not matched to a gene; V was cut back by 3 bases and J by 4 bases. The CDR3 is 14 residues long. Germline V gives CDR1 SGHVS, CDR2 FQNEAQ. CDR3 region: CASSFRTGSTEAFF. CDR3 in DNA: TGTGCCAGCAGCTTCCGGACAGGGTCCACTGAAGCTTTCTTT. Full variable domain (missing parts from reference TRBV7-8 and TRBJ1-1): GAGVSQSPRYKVAKRGQDVALRCDPISGHVSLFWYQQALGQGPEFLTYFQNEAQLDKSGLPSDRFFAERPEGSVSTLKIQRTQQEDSAVYLCASSFRTGSTEAFFGQGTRLTVV.

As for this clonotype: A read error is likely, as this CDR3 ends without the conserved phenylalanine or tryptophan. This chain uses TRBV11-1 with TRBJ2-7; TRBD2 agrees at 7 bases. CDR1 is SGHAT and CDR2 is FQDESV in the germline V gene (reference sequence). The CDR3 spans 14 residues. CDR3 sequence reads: CANSWEGNSYEQYL. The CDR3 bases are TGTGCCAACAGCTGGGAGGGCAATTCCTACGAGCAGTACCTC.

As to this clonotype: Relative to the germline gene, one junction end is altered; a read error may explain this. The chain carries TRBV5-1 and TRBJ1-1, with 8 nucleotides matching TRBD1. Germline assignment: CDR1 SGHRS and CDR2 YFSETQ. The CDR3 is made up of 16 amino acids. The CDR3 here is CASSPRTGLIRTEAFF. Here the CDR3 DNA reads TGTGCCAGCAGCCCGAGGACAGGGCTGATAAGGACTGAAGCTTTCTTT.

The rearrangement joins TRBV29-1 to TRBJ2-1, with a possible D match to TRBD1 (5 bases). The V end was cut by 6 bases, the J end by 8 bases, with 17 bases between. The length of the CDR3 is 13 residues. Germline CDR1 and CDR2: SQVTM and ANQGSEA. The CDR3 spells CSVEQEYVDEQFF. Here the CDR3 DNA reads TGCAGCGTCGAACAGGAGTACGTGGATGAGCAGTTCTTC.

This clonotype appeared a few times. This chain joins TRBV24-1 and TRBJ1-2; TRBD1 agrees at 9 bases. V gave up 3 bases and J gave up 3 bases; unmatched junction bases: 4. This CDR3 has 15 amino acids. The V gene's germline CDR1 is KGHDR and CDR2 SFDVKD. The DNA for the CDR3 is TGTGCCACCAGTGATCCGACAGGGGGGGACTATGGCTACACCTTC. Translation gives CATSDPTGGDYGYTF.

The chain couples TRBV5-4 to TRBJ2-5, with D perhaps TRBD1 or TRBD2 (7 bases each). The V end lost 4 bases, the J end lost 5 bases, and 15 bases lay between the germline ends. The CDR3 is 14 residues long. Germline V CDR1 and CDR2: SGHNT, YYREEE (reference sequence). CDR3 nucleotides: TGTGCCAGCAGCCAACCAGGGGGGGGGGAGACCCAGTACTTC. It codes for CASSQPGGGETQYF.

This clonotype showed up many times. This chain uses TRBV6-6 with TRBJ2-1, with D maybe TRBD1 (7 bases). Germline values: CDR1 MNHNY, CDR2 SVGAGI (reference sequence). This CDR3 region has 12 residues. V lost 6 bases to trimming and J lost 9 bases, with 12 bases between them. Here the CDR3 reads CASRRQGGEQFF. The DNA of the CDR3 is TGTGCCAGCAGGCGTCAGGGGGGTGAGCAGTTCTTC.